The 16 T cell receptor beta chains listed next were all sequenced from one sample in a study of shared clonotypes between healthy human individuals. Repertoires were generated with immunoSEQ multiplex PCR, while TCRdb's copy carries only in-frame clones and drops some. The sample lists approximately 1.5 million clones; 98% to 99% were seen once. The sequencing input was naive CD4+ T cells sorted from blood. Subset meaning: CD45RA+ positively selected. The receptors here all came from a man aged 25 to 40 in good health.

The V call is TRBV21-1, the J call TRBJ2-3. TRBV21-1 is assigned pseudogene status. The CDR3 contains 17 residues. In nucleotides, the CDR3 is TGTGCCAGCAGCACCCCGAGGCCGGGCAAGGGCACAGATACGCAGTATTTT. It yields the protein CASSTPRPGKGTDTQYF.

The chain joins TRBV5-8 to TRBJ1-5; TRBD1 agrees at 9 bases. Germline lookup yields CDR1 SGHTS and CDR2 YDEGEE. The ends lost 5 bases at V and 5 bases at J; junction bases unmatched: 5. This CDR3 spans 14 amino acids. The CDR3 is CASSYRGQDQPQHF. Here the CDR3 DNA reads TGTGCCAGCAGTTACAGGGGGCAGGATCAGCCCCAGCATTTT.

The chain uses TRBV5-1 and TRBJ1-1, with D tentatively TRBD1 (5 bases). Trimming shortened V by 6 bases and J by 0 bases, and 9 bases separated the two germline ends. CDR3 length equals 13 residues. The germline CDR1 and CDR2 sequences are SGHRS and YFSETQ. The CDR3 protein is CASTLTVNTEAFF. Written as DNA, the CDR3 is TGCGCCAGCACCCTGACAGTGAACACTGAAGCTTTCTTT.

This rearrangement joins TRBV11-2 to TRBJ1-4; 10 bases are a match to TRBD1. The CDR3 length is 14 residues. With 1 base clipped from V and 8 bases from J, the junction kept 1 base outside the gene matches. In germline, CDR1 is SGHAT, CDR2 FQNNGV. The CDR3 is CASSLAGQGEKLFF. The DNA of the CDR3 is TGTGCCAGCAGCTTAGCGGGACAGGGGGAAAAACTGTTTTTT. The full variable domain, with the rest looked up from reference TRBV11-2 and TRBJ1-4, is EAGVAQSPRYKIIEKRQSVAFWCNPISGHATLYWYQQILGQGPKLLIQFQNNGVVDDSQLPKDRFSAERLKGVDSTLKIQPAKLEDSAVYLCASSLAGQGEKLFFGSGTQLSVL.

The chain joins TRBV10-2 to TRBJ1-4; 9 bases are a match to TRBD1. Looked up from germline, CDR1 is WSHSY and CDR2 is SAAADI. The V gene end was trimmed by 3 bases and the J gene end by 0 bases; junction bases not matched to a gene: 5. The CDR3 has 17 amino acids. The CDR3 nucleotides read TGCGCCAGCAGTGAAGGGACAGGGATTCCAACTAATGAAAAACTGTTTTTT. Its translation: CASSEGTGIPTNEKLFF.

The chain recombines TRBV18 with TRBJ1-2, with a possible D match to TRBD1 (5 bases). Trimming took 2 bases from V and 3 from J, leaving 13 bases between them. CDR3 size: 15 residues. Germline V lookup: CDR1 KGHSH, CDR2 LQKENI. For the CDR3, the DNA is TGTGCCAGCTCACCATCAGGGAGTTTGGACTATGGCTACACCTTC. It codes for CASSPSGSLDYGYTF.

This rearrangement joins TRBV15 to TRBJ2-2; a weak D match, TRBD1 (6 bases). This CDR3 spans 15 amino acids. V lost 5 bases, J lost 1 base, and 11 bases lay in between. CDR1 is LNHNV and CDR2 is YYDKDF in the germline V gene (reference sequence). CDR3 DNA: TGTGCCACCAGCCCCGGGACACAGAACACCGGGGAGCTGTTTTTT. It specifies CATSPGTQNTGELFF.

V usage is TRBV15 and J usage is TRBJ2-1, with D perhaps TRBD2 (6 bases). CDR3 length: 17 residues. Between the trimmed V and J ends, which lost 1 base and 5 bases, there was a span of 18 bases. Germline loops: CDR1 LNHNV, CDR2 YYDKDF (reference sequence). The CDR3 DNA follows: TGTGCCACCAGCAGAGTCGGGAGAACCTCCGACAACAATGAGCAGTTCTTC. This codes for CATSRVGRTSDNNEQFF.

The chain uses TRBV5-1 and TRBJ2-7; D perhaps matches TRBD1 (5 bases). Per germline, CDR1 SGHRS and CDR2 YFSETQ. Trimming pared 2 bases from V and 3 bases from J, leaving 15 bases between. This CDR3 has 15 residues. DNA of the CDR3: TGCGCCAGCAGCTTCCTCAGGGAAATAGGCTACGAGCAGTACTTC. This encodes CASSFLREIGYEQYF. The full variable domain, in which reference TRBV5-1 and TRBJ2-7 provide the parts outside the CDR3, is KAGVTQTPRYLIKTRGQQVTLSCSPISGHRSVSWYQQTPGQGLQFLFEYFSETQRNKGNFPGRFSGRQFSNSRSEMNVSTLELGDSALYLCASSFLREIGYEQYFGPGTRLTVT.

The rearrangement uses TRBV5-1 and TRBJ2-7; tentative D call: TRBD2 (6 bases). CDR3 length: 14 residues. Germline V CDR1 and CDR2: SGHRS, YFSETQ. V dropped 4 bases and J dropped 1 base, with 12 bases sitting between them. The CDR3 coding sequence is TGCGCCAGCAGCCGTCCCGGGAGTTCCTACGAGCAGTACTTC. It codes for CASSRPGSSYEQYF.

The chain carries TRBV30 and TRBJ2-7, with 14 bases that match TRBD2. CDR1 GTSNPN and CDR2 SVGIG come from the germline V gene (reference sequence). The CDR3 has 17 amino acids. Germline trimming cut 1 base from V and 2 bases from J; bases unmatched to any gene: 7. CDR3 DNA: TGTGCCTGGAGTGGACTAGCGGGAGGGCCAGGGCCCTACGAGCAGTACTTC. This encodes CAWSGLAGGPGPYEQYF.

The chain's CDR3 is CASSLDSGGRAQYF. The CDR3 bases are TGTGCCAGCAGCTTAGATTCAGGCGGGAGGGCGCAGTATTTT. This sequence joins TRBV11-2 and TRBJ2-3, with 9 nucleotides matching TRBD2. CDR3 length: 14 residues. Trimming cost V 0 bases and J 10 bases; bases outside gene matches: 5. Per germline, CDR1 SGHAT and CDR2 FQNNGV.

V and J are TRBV6-1 and TRBJ1-2; D is possibly TRBD1 (6 bases). The CDR3 sequence is 15 residues long. Trimming removed 1 base from V and 7 bases from J, with 16 bases in between. CDR1 MNHNS and CDR2 SASEGT come from the germline V gene. The CDR3 DNA reads as TGTGCCAGCAGTGAAGTCGGCAGGGGATACGGTGGCTACACCTTC. Translating gives CASSEVGRGYGGYTF.

The chain recombines TRBV5-4 with TRBJ2-1; TRBD2 agrees at 7 bases. Trimming took 1 base from V and 5 from J; bases not matched to a gene: 6. Germline V gives CDR1 SGHNT, CDR2 YYREEE (reference sequence). The CDR3 contains 15 residues. Here the CDR3 reads CASSLRRESHNEQFF. DNA of the CDR3: TGTGCCAGCAGCTTGAGGCGGGAGTCCCACAATGAGCAGTTCTTC.

The rearrangement uses TRBV13 and TRBJ2-1, with D perhaps TRBD1 (6 bases). CDR3 length: 13 residues. The V end was cut by 5 bases, the J end by 4 bases, with 9 bases between. Per the germline V gene, CDR1 is PRHDT and CDR2 is FYEKMQ (reference sequence). This CDR3 is CASSPGTYNEQFF. In DNA form, the CDR3 reads TGTGCCAGCAGCCCCGGGACATACAATGAGCAGTTCTTC.

The chain uses TRBV5-1 and TRBJ2-7; D may be TRBD1 (5 bases). This CDR3 is built from 16 residues. V was trimmed by 2 bases and J by 7 bases, leaving 22 bases between them. Germline CDR1 and CDR2: SGHRS and YFSETQ. CDR3 coding DNA: TGCGCCAGCAGCTTTAAACAGGTAGCCGGTACTCGGGAGCAGTACTTC. Its translation is CASSFKQVAGTREQYF.